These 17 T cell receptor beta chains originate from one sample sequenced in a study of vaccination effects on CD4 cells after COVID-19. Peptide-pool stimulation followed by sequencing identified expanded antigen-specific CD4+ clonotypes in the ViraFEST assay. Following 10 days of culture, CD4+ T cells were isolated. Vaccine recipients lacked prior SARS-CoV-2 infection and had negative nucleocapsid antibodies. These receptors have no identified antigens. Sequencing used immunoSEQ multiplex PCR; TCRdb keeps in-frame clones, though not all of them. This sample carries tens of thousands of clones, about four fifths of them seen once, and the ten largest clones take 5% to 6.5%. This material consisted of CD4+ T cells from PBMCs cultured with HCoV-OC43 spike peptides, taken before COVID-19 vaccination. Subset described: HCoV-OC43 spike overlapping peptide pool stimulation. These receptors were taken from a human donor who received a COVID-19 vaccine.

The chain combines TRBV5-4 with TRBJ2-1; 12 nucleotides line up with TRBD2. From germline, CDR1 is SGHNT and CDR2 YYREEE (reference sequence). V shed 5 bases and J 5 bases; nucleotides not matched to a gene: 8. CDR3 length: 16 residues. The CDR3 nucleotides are TGTGCCAGCAGTCCTTCTAGCGGGGGGGCAGACAATGAGCAGTTCTTC. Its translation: CASSPSSGGADNEQFF.

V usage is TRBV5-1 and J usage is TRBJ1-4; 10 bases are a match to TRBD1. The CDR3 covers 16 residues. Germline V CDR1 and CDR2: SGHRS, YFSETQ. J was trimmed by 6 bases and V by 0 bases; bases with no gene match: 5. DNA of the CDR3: TGCGCCAGCAGCTTGGTGGCGGGGACAGGGGATGAAAAACTGTTTTTT. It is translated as CASSLVAGTGDEKLFF.

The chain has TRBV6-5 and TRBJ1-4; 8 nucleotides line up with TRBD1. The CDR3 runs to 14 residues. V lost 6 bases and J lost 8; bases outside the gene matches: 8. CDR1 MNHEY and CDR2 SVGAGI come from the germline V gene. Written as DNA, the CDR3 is TGTGCCAGCAGGTCAGGGGGCGCGAGAGAAAAACTGTTTTTT. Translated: CASRSGGAREKLFF.

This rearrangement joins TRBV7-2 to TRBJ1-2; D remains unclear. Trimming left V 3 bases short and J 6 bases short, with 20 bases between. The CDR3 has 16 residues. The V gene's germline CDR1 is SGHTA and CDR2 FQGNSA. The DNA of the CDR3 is TGTGCCAGCAGCTTGAAAGGTGGGAGTCGTTTGGATGGCTACACCTTC. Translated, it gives CASSLKGGSRLDGYTF.

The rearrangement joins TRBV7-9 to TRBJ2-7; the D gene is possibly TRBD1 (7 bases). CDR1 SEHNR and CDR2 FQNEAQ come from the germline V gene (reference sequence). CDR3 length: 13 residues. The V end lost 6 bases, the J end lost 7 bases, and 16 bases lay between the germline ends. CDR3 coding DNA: TGTGCCAGCAGTCCCCTGACAGGGAGGGAGCAGTACGTC. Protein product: CASSPLTGREQYV.

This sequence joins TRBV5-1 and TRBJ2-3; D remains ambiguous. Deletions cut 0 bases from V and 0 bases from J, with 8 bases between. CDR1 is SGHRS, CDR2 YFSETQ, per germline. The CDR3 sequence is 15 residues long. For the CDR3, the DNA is TGCGCCAGCAGCTTGGGGGCGCCTAGCACAGATACGCAGTATTTT. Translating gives CASSLGAPSTDTQYF.

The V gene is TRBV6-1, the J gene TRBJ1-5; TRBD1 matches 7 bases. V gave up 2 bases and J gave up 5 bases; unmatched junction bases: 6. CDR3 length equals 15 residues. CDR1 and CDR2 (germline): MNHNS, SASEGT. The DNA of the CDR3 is TGTGCCAGCAGTGAACCCCGGGACAGTTATCAGCCCCAGCATTTT. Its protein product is CASSEPRDSYQPQHF.

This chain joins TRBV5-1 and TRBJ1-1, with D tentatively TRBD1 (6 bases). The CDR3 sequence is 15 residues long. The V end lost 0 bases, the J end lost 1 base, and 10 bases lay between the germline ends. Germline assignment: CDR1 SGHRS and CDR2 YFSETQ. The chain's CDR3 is CASSLEGTPNTEAFF. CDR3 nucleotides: TGCGCCAGCAGCTTGGAAGGGACACCGAACACTGAAGCTTTCTTT.

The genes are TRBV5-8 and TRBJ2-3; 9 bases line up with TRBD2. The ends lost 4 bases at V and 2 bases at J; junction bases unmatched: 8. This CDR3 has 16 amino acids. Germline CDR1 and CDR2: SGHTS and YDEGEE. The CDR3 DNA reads TGTGCCAGCAGCCCTGGGCAGCGGGGGGCCACAGATACGCAGTATTTT. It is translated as CASSPGQRGATDTQYF. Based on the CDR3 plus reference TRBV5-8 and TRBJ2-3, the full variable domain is EAGVTQSPTHLIKTRGQQATLRCSPISGHTSVYWYQQALGLGLQFLLWYDEGEERNRGNFPPRFSGRQFPNYSSELNVNALELEDSALYLCASSPGQRGATDTQYFGPGTRLTVL.

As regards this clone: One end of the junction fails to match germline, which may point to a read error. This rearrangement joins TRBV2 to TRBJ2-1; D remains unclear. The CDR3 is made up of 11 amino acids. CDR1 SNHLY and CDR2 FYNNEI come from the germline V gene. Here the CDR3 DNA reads TGTGCCAGCAGTAACTACGATGAGCAGTTCTTC. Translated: CASSNYDEQFF.

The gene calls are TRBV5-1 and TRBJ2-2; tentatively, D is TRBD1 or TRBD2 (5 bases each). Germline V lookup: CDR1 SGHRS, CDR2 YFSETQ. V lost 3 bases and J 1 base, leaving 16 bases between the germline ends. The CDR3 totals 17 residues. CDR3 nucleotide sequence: TGCGCCAGCAGCTCGGACCTGGAGAGGGGGAACACCGGGGAGCTGTTTTTT. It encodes CASSSDLERGNTGELFF.

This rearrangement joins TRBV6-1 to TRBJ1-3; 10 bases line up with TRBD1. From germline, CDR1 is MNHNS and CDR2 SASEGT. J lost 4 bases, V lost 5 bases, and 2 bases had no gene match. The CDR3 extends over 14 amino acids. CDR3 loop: CASSRGQGGNTIYF. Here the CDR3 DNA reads TGTGCCAGCAGTCGGGGACAGGGGGGAAACACCATATATTTT.

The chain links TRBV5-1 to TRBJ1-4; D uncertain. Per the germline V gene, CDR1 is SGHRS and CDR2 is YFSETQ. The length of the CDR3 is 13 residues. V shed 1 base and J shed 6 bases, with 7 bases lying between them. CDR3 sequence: CASSLKTDEKLFF. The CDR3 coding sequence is TGCGCCAGCAGCTTGAAAACCGATGAAAAACTGTTTTTT.

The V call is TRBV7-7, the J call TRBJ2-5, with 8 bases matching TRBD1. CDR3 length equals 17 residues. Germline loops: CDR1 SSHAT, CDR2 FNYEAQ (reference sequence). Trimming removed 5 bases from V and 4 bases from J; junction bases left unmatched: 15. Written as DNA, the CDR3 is TGTGCCAGCAGCCGTCGATCAGGGGGCGGTTCATTAGAGACCCAGTACTTC. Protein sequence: CASSRRSGGGSLETQYF.

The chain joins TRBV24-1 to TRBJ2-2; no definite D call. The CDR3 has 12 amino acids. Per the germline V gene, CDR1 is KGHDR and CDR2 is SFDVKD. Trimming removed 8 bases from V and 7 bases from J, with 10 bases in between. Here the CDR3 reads CATNSGFGELFF. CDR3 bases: TGTGCCACCAACTCTGGTTTCGGGGAGCTGTTTTTT.

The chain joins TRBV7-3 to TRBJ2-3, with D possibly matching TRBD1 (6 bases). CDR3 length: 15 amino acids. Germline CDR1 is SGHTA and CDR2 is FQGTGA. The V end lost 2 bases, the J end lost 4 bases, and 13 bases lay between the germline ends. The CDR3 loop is CASSLLGAGADTQYF. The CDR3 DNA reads TGTGCCAGCAGCTTATTGGGGGCCGGGGCAGATACGCAGTATTTT. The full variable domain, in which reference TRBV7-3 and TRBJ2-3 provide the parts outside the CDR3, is GAGVSQTPSNKVTEKGKYVELRCDPISGHTALYWYRQSLGQGPEFLIYFQGTGAADDSGLPNDRFFAVRPEGSVSTLKIQRTERGDSAVYLCASSLLGAGADTQYFGPGTRLTVL.

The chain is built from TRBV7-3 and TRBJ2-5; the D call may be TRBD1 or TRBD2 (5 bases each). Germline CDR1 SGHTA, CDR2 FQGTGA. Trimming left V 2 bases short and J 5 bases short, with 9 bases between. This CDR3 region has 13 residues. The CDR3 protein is CASSLLGTETQYF. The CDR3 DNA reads TGTGCCAGCAGCTTATTAGGGACGGAGACCCAGTACTTC.